The clone carrying this T cell receptor beta chain was seen many times. RNA transcripts were the template for amplifying TCR beta CDR3 regions. HTBI primers were used for first-round RT-PCR of the TCR CDR3. A single record per CDR3 protein comes from TCRdb applying MiXCR to the multiplex PCR reads. The sample records about 560,000 distinct CDR3 sequences, roughly a sixth being singletons. This sample was taken from a study of T cells in Graves' hyperthyroidism and ophthalmopathy. The TCR sequence derives from a woman aged 18-29 years with Graves' hyperthyroidism. What was sequenced was blood.

CDR3 sequence reads: CASSEQRPDTQYF. The CDR3 bases are TGTGCCAGCTCCGAGCAGCGGCCAGATACGCAGTATTTT. This chain uses TRBV2 with TRBJ2-3, with a tentative D call TRBD2 (5 bases). Looked up from germline, CDR1 is SNHLY and CDR2 is FYNNEI. The length of the CDR3 is 13 residues. Trimming left V 8 bases short and J 4 bases short, with 13 bases between.